This passage covers 5 T cell receptor beta chains from one sample sequenced in a study of T cell responses to AZD1222 COVID-19 vaccine. Only in-frame clones appear in the TCRdb table, and some are missing; sequencing was by immunoSEQ multiplex PCR. The sample carries over 150,000 clones, around 90% recorded once. Source: peripheral blood, taken on day 0 of AZD1222 vaccination. These receptors were obtained from an adult in good health.

The chain combines TRBV7-9 with TRBJ2-5, with D maybe TRBD2 (5 bases). The CDR3 has 15 amino acids. V was trimmed by 3 bases and J by 5 bases, leaving 16 bases between them. Germline CDR1 SEHNR, CDR2 FQNEAQ (reference sequence). CDR3 DNA: TGTGCCAGCAGCTTGAGGGCGGGCGTCGGGGAGACCCAGTACTTC. This translates into CASSLRAGVGETQYF.

J is TRBJ1-2 and V is TRBV4-1; D not resolved. This CDR3 is 15 amino acids long. Between the trimmed V and J ends, which lost 4 bases and 0 bases, there was a span of 12 bases. From germline, CDR1 is MGHRA and CDR2 YSYEKL. In nucleotides, the CDR3 is TGCGCCAGCAGCCCGACGTCCGAGACTAACTATGGCTACACCTTC. This codes for CASSPTSETNYGYTF.

The chain joins TRBV27 to TRBJ1-2, with D perhaps matching TRBD1 (5 bases). Trimming removed 3 bases from V and 0 bases from J, with 11 bases in between. This CDR3 region has 15 residues. The germline gives CDR1 MNHEY, CDR2 SMNVEV (reference sequence). For the CDR3, the DNA is TGTGCCAGCAGTTTCACGGGGGGATCTAACTATGGCTACACCTTC. Translating gives CASSFTGGSNYGYTF.

The V gene is TRBV28, the J gene TRBJ1-3, with D unresolved. Germline CDR1 reads MDHEN; CDR2 reads SYDVKM. This CDR3 comprises 14 residues. The V gene lost 4 bases and the J gene lost 4 bases, with 11 bases spanning the gap. CDR3 sequence reads: CASSSGPSGNTIYF. The CDR3 DNA sequence: TGTGCCAGCAGTTCCGGGCCGTCGGGAAACACCATATATTTT.

The V gene is TRBV7-6, the J gene TRBJ1-6, with TRBD1 as a possible D gene (6 bases). In germline, CDR1 is SGHVS, CDR2 FNYEAQ. This CDR3 region has 15 residues. Trimming took off 1 base at V and 7 bases at J, with 11 bases between the two ends. The CDR3: CASSLGRGLNSPLHF. For the CDR3, the DNA is TGTGCCAGCAGCTTAGGCAGGGGATTGAATTCACCCCTCCACTTT.